The text below deals with one TCR beta chain. Its matching antigen is unknown. The sample originates from a study of beta chain features in type 1 diabetes. Study-level results: Significant though moderate, a shortening of TCRB CDR3s appeared in all four CD4+ subsets of Type 1 diabetes patients.

The V and J ends lost 4 bases and 6 bases, in that order; junction bases with no gene match: 10. CDR3 length: 16 residues. CDR1 is SGHNT, CDR2 YYREEE, per germline (reference sequence). Of the isolated RNA, all was reverse transcribed, and so the sequenced material was expressed TCRB transcripts. Clones were sequenced by immunoSEQ multiplex PCR, and TCRdb holds only the in-frame ones, with some missing. The profile covers 620,000 or so clones, with around 15% appearing a single time and approximately 0.099% taken by the ten largest. The sample was naive CD4+ T cells from blood. This rearrangement joins TRBV5-4 to TRBJ2-2, with 9 bases aligning to TRBD1. This receptor was taken from a man aged 18 to 30 in good health. CDR3 bases: TGTGCCAGCAGCACGGGGACAGGGAATCGAGCCGGGGAGCTGTTTTTT. Translated: CASSTGTGNRAGELFF.